The clone carrying this T cell receptor (beta chain) was found a few times. Its matching antigen is unknown. Previously published methods and listed TCR primers were used for the bulk TCR libraries. TCRdb passed the PCR reads through MiXCR, listing each CDR3 protein once. Among about 640,000 distinct CDR3 sequences listed, about 20% were seen once. Libraries of naive CD8 cells were prepared from approximately 20,000 to 1,000,000 sorted cells using 10%, 30% or 50% RNA. The source of the sample is a study of molecular identifiers for immune sequencing clone quantification. As for the study in general: In replicates, the authors split RNA from around 20,000 or 100,000 naive CD8 cells five ways and sequenced four. Study-wide results and caveats: Spiked Jurkat TCR RNA originating from one cell could reportedly be identified amid more than 950,000 naive cells.

From germline, CDR1 is LNHDA and CDR2 SQIVND (reference sequence). Trimming cost V 3 bases and J 4 bases, with 13 bases left between them. This CDR3 has 14 amino acids. Sequencing was done on a sample of naive CD8+ T cells from blood, with Jurkat cell RNA spiked in. Subset noted: FACS-sorted CD8+CD4-CCR7+CD45RA+ naive T cells. The TCR was taken from a human donor in good health. Some libraries in this study had Jurkat cell RNA spiked in. The J gene is TRBJ2-7, the V gene TRBV19; a possible D gene is TRBD1 (8 bases). The CDR3 spells CASSMSGTGYEQYF. The CDR3 coding sequence is TGTGCCAGTAGTATGAGCGGGACAGGTTACGAGCAGTACTTC.